One and the same sample provided the 26 T cell receptor beta chains below, sequenced in a study of blood T cell repertoires in COVID-19. Here immunoSEQ multiplex PCR was the method, and the copy in TCRdb shows in-frame clones only, minus some. The sample gives about 71,000 clones, roughly nine tenths of which show up once; about 7.4% is in the top ten. Specimen: peripheral blood. The receptors come from a man aged 50-60 years with active COVID-19.

The chain uses TRBV4-1 and TRBJ1-2; a weak D match, TRBD1 (5 bases). Trimming took 4 bases from V and 8 from J, leaving 14 bases between them. Germline loops: CDR1 MGHRA, CDR2 YSYEKL. The CDR3 runs to 13 residues. The CDR3 spells CASSPGQGYGYTF. DNA of the CDR3: TGCGCCAGCAGCCCTGGCCAGGGCTACGGCTACACCTTC.

The chain is built from TRBV7-9 and TRBJ2-1; D perhaps matches TRBD2 (5 bases). Trimming removed 4 bases at V and 12 bases at J, with 25 bases between. Germline assignment: CDR1 SEHNR and CDR2 FQNEAQ (reference sequence). The CDR3 loop spans 16 amino acids. The CDR3 sequence: CASSSTRGKRTMGQFF. As DNA, the CDR3 is TGTGCCAGCAGCTCGACCCGAGGGAAACGTACAATGGGGCAGTTCTTC. The full variable domain, rest sourced from reference TRBV7-9 and TRBJ2-1, is DTGVSQNPRHKITKRGQNVTFRCDPISEHNRLYWYRQTLGQGPEFLTYFQNEAQLEKSRLLSDRFSAERPKGSFSTLEIQRTEQGDSAMYLCASSSTRGKRTMGQFFGPGTRLTVL.

The J gene is TRBJ2-1, the V gene TRBV7-9; the D is unclear. V was pared by 6 bases and J by 8 bases, with 29 bases between. CDR1 SEHNR and CDR2 FQNEAQ come from the germline V gene (reference sequence). This CDR3 contains 18 residues. The CDR3 is CASSPFGPNGLVLDEQFF. The CDR3 coding sequence is TGTGCCAGCAGTCCCTTTGGGCCCAACGGCCTGGTCCTCGATGAGCAGTTCTTC.

CDR3 in amino acids: CASSPGGSGANVLTF. The CDR3 nucleotides read TGCGCCAGCAGCCCGGGGGGATCCGGGGCCAACGTCCTGACTTTC. The V and J genes are TRBV5-1 and TRBJ2-6, with TRBD2 matching over 7 bases. There are 15 residues in the CDR3. The trim removed 4 bases at V and 4 bases at J, leaving 5 bases unmatched. In germline, CDR1 is SGHRS, CDR2 YFSETQ.

V and J are TRBV18 and TRBJ2-5; D might be TRBD1 (5 bases). The CDR3 sequence is 15 residues long. Germline assignment: CDR1 KGHSH and CDR2 LQKENI. With 0 bases removed from V and 4 bases from J, the gap between germline ends came to 12 bases. The CDR3 region is CASSPPIMGRETQYF. CDR3 DNA: TGTGCCAGCTCACCACCTATTATGGGGCGAGAGACCCAGTACTTC. Full variable domain (rest looked up from reference TRBV18 and TRBJ2-5): NAGVMQNPRHLVRRRGQEARLRCSPMKGHSHVYWYRQLPEEGLKFMVYLQKENIIDESGMPKERFSAEFPKEGPSILRIQQVVRGDSAAYFCASSPPIMGRETQYFGPGTRLLVL.

The J gene is TRBJ1-5, the V gene TRBV2; 7 nucleotides line up with TRBD1. Trimming cost V 7 bases and J 4 bases; bases outside gene matches: 4. The CDR3 extends over 13 amino acids. Looked up from germline, CDR1 is SNHLY and CDR2 is FYNNEI. The CDR3 is CASTGQSNQPQHF. CDR3 coding DNA: TGTGCCAGCACGGGACAGTCTAATCAGCCCCAGCATTTT.

The genes are TRBV7-8 and TRBJ1-1, with a possible D match to TRBD1 (5 bases). The CDR3 extends over 12 amino acids. Trimming removed 7 bases from V and 5 bases from J, with 11 bases in between. Germline assignment: CDR1 SGHVS and CDR2 FQNEAQ. The CDR3 here is CASMGGGTEAFF. CDR3 nucleotides: TGTGCCAGCATGGGGGGGGGAACTGAAGCTTTCTTT.

J is TRBJ1-1 and V is TRBV14, with 8 bases lining up with TRBD1. CDR3 length: 15 amino acids. V trimming: 5 bases; J trimming: 4 bases; junction bases outside the gene matches: 9. The V gene's germline CDR1 is SGHDN and CDR2 FVKESK. The CDR3 here is CASSFRQGMRTEAFF. CDR3 nucleotide sequence: TGTGCCAGCAGCTTTCGACAGGGGATGCGCACTGAAGCTTTCTTT.

For this clone: This sample also contains other DNA sequences that code for the same CDR3. The genes are TRBV29-1 and TRBJ1-2; TRBD1 agrees at 7 bases. V lost 7 bases and J lost 1; bases outside the gene matches: 9. Germline CDR1 reads SQVTM; CDR2 reads ANQGSEA. The CDR3 has 14 residues. This chain's CDR3 is CSAGTATHNYGYTF. In DNA, the CDR3 is TGCAGCGCAGGGACAGCCACGCATAACTATGGCTACACCTTC.

The V and J genes are TRBV4-1 and TRBJ1-2; D is perhaps TRBD1 (6 bases). The CDR3 runs 13 residues. Trimming took 0 bases from V and 5 from J, leaving 7 bases between them. Germline assignment: CDR1 MGHRA and CDR2 YSYEKL. The CDR3 region has the DNA TGCGCCAGCAGCCAAGAAGGGGGTTATGGCTACACCTTC. Its translation: CASSQEGGYGYTF.

The chain is built from TRBV6-4 and TRBJ2-1, with 12 bases that match TRBD1. The CDR3 is 15 residues long. Germline CDR1 MRHNA, CDR2 SNTAGT. With V trimmed by 6 bases and J by 5 bases, 5 bases remained unmatched. CDR3 in amino acids: CASSAGTGGHNEQFF. The CDR3 DNA follows: TGTGCCAGCAGCGCCGGGACAGGGGGCCACAATGAGCAGTTCTTC.

V usage is TRBV7-9 and J usage is TRBJ2-3; 9 bases match TRBD1. The CDR3 consists of 16 residues. J was trimmed by 3 bases and V by 6 bases; bases with no gene match: 10. Germline CDR1 is SEHNR and CDR2 is FQNEAQ (reference sequence). The CDR3 loop is CASSSGSGTGTDTQYF. Written as DNA, the CDR3 is TGTGCCAGCAGTTCGGGGAGCGGGACAGGGACAGATACGCAGTATTTT.

By proportion, this clone is medium-sized. The genes are TRBV6-2 or TRBV6-3 and TRBJ1-1, with unresolved D. Germline loops: CDR1 MNHEY, CDR2 SVGEGT. The CDR3 totals 13 residues. Trimming left V 6 bases short and J 5 bases short, with 13 bases between. The CDR3 reads CASSPPGLTEAFF. The CDR3 DNA sequence: TGTGCCAGCAGCCCCCCTGGGCTGACTGAAGCTTTCTTT.

V gene TRBV2 combines with J gene TRBJ1-5, with 7 bases identical to TRBD1. The CDR3 is 14 residues long. Trimming at V came to 5 bases and at J to 1 base, leaving 2 bases not matched to a gene. Germline CDR1 is SNHLY and CDR2 is FYNNEI. The CDR3 reads CASSRQGSNQPQHF. CDR3 bases: TGTGCCAGCAGTCGACAGGGCAGCAATCAGCCCCAGCATTTT. Filled out from reference TRBV2 and TRBJ1-5, the complete variable domain reads EPEVTQTPSHQVTQMGQEVILRCVPISNHLYFYWYRQILGQKVEFLVSFYNNEISEKSEIFDDQFSVERPDGSNFTLKIRSTKLEDSAMYFCASSRQGSNQPQHFGDGTRLSIL.

The rearrangement links TRBV21-1 to TRBJ2-7; the table calls TRBD1, which could not be checked here. TRBV21-1 represents a pseudogene. The CDR3 is made up of 14 amino acids. DNA for the CDR3: TGTGCCAGCAGCCCCTCAGGTCCCAACTACGAGCAGTACTTC. Residues: CASSPSGPNYEQYF.

The chain recombines TRBV9 with TRBJ2-5; D is possibly TRBD2 (6 bases). This CDR3 contains 15 residues. Germline CDR1 and CDR2: SGDLS and YYNGEE. Deletions cut 3 bases from V and 1 base from J, with 13 bases between. The CDR3 protein is CASSGGDFPQETQYF. In DNA form, the CDR3 reads TGTGCCAGCAGCGGGGGGGACTTCCCCCAAGAGACCCAGTACTTC.

The chain combines TRBV19 with TRBJ2-5, with D hard to call. V was pared by 1 base and J by 4 bases, with 7 bases between. Germline-derived CDR1 and CDR2 are LNHDA and SQIVND (reference sequence). CDR3 size: 13 residues. CDR3 sequence: CASSIGNGETQYF. The CDR3 bases are TGTGCCAGTAGTATAGGAAACGGAGAGACCCAGTACTTC.

This sequence joins TRBV5-4 and TRBJ2-5; a possible D gene is TRBD1 (6 bases). Trimming removed 0 bases at V and 2 bases at J, with 14 bases between. The CDR3 covers 16 residues. Germline V CDR1 and CDR2: SGHNT, YYREEE (reference sequence). This CDR3 is CASSLDLRQAQETQYF. CDR3 in DNA: TGTGCCAGCAGCTTGGACCTCCGACAGGCGCAAGAGACCCAGTACTTC.

In this sample, this clone turned up a few times. The rearrangement links TRBV7-2 to TRBJ1-2; D remains unclear. CDR1 and CDR2 (germline): SGHTA, FQGNSA. The CDR3 extends over 14 amino acids. V was shortened by 1 base and J by 4 bases, with 10 bases between the two germline ends. This chain's CDR3 is CASSLVTSGYGYTF. CDR3 DNA sequence: TGTGCCAGCAGCTTAGTAACTTCGGGCTATGGCTACACCTTC.

The rearrangement links TRBV5-6 to TRBJ2-7; a weak D match, TRBD1 (5 bases). Germline V gene sequence: CDR1 SGHDT, CDR2 YYEEEE. Trimming left V 2 bases short and J 7 bases short, with 13 bases between. The CDR3 totals 13 residues. Written as DNA, the CDR3 is TGTGCCAGCAGCTTAGGGGCCCCGCGGGAGCAGTACTTC. Translating gives CASSLGAPREQYF.

J is TRBJ2-3 and V is TRBV15; 9 bases match TRBD2. CDR3 length equals 15 residues. The ends lost 1 base at V and 4 bases at J; junction bases unmatched: 3. Germline V gene sequence: CDR1 LNHNV, CDR2 YYDKDF (reference sequence). The DNA of the CDR3 is TGTGCCACCAGCAGAGTGGCGGGGGGGCCAGATACGCAGTATTTT. Amino acid sequence: CATSRVAGGPDTQYF. Based on the CDR3 plus reference TRBV15 and TRBJ2-3, the full variable domain is DAMVIQNPRYQVTQFGKPVTLSCSQTLNHNVMYWYQQKSSQAPKLLFHYYDKDFNNEADTPDNFQSRRPNTSFCFLDIRSPGLGDTAMYLCATSRVAGGPDTQYFGPGTRLTVL.

This rearrangement joins TRBV10-2 to TRBJ2-3, with a tentative D call TRBD1 (6 bases). V gave up 8 bases and J gave up 3 bases, with 15 bases separating them. The V gene's germline CDR1 is WSHSY and CDR2 SAAADI. The CDR3 contains 14 residues. The DNA for the CDR3 is TGCGCCAGCCTACCACAGGGAGAGACAGATACGCAGTATTTT. Protein product: CASLPQGETDTQYF.

The chain combines TRBV5-6 with TRBJ1-2; TRBD1 aligns across 10 bases. V gave up 0 bases and J gave up 4 bases; unmatched junction bases: 3. Germline V CDR1 and CDR2: SGHDT, YYEEEE. The length of the CDR3 is 15 residues. The CDR3 reads CASSLAWDRGYGYTF. DNA for the CDR3: TGTGCCAGCAGCTTGGCCTGGGACAGGGGCTATGGCTACACCTTC.

This clone was seen once. The CDR3 protein is CASSGLETSASSYNEQFF. CDR3 coding DNA: TGTGCCAGCTCAGGACTCGAAACTAGCGCGAGCTCCTACAATGAGCAGTTCTTC. V gene TRBV18 combines with J gene TRBJ2-1; 7 bases are shared with TRBD2. Germline CDR1 reads KGHSH; CDR2 reads LQKENI. This CDR3 contains 18 residues. V lost 5 bases, J lost 0 bases, and 13 bases stayed unmatched.

V usage is TRBV7-2 and J usage is TRBJ2-3, with D maybe TRBD1 (6 bases). With 4 bases removed from V and 2 bases from J, the gap between germline ends came to 10 bases. This CDR3 comprises 14 residues. Germline V gives CDR1 SGHTA, CDR2 FQGNSA. The CDR3 DNA reads as TGTGCCAGCAGCTCGGACAGCAACACAGATACGCAGTATTTT. Translating gives CASSSDSNTDTQYF.

The V and J genes are TRBV15 and TRBJ2-1; the D gene is possibly TRBD2 (5 bases). The CDR3 loop spans 19 amino acids. V lost 3 bases to trimming and J lost 7 bases, with 28 bases between them. Looked up from germline, CDR1 is LNHNV and CDR2 is YYDKDF (reference sequence). DNA of the CDR3: TGTGCCACCAGCAGCCAGACGCTAGGGAGAAAGAACTACCAAAATGAGCAGTTCTTC. Its translation is CATSSQTLGRKNYQNEQFF. Full variable domain (rest looked up from reference TRBV15 and TRBJ2-1): DAMVIQNPRYQVTQFGKPVTLSCSQTLNHNVMYWYQQKSSQAPKLLFHYYDKDFNNEADTPDNFQSRRPNTSFCFLDIRSPGLGDTAMYLCATSSQTLGRKNYQNEQFFGPGTRLTVL.